This TCR beta chain was sequenced in a study of OX40 agonist ivuxolimab in advanced cancers. As for the study in general: Participants averaged approximately 60 years of age (range about 23 to 79) and were roughly 83% male.

Germline V gene lookup returns CDR1 SGHDN and CDR2 FVKESK. This CDR3 has 13 residues. Trimming shortened V by 0 bases and J by 0 bases, and 2 bases separated the two germline ends. Using immunoSEQ multiplex PCR, the repertoire was profiled, and TCRdb retains in-frame clones only, with some absent. The sample holds roughly 23,000 clones, roughly four fifths seen once. If patients had autoimmune disease history or systemic immunosuppression, they were excluded. The chain uses TRBV14 and TRBJ2-5; D remains ambiguous. The specimen was CD4+ or CD8+ T cells sorted from blood, collected in a trial of the OX40 agonist ivuxolimab. The source of this sequence is an adult with an advanced solid tumor such as melanoma, head and neck, liver or kidney cancer. CDR3 loop: CASSQDYQETQYF. The CDR3 DNA is TGTGCCAGCAGCCAAGACTACCAAGAGACCCAGTACTTC.